The rows below give T cell receptor beta chains drawn from one sample of a study. TCRdb reprocessed the 5' RACE reads via MiXCR and lists one record per CDR3 protein. The sample yields 45,000 to 55,000 distinct CDR3 sequences, approximately 25% seen once. The material sequenced was tumor-infiltrating naive CD4+ T cells sorted from the breast tumor. The receptors come from a female donor with breast cancer. Each CDR3 is given with its conserved first and last residue. The D gene is left open where the match is weak. Only part of the rows carry a size: once, few, many, or a class if the clone is expanded.

clone size	V gene	D gene	J gene	CDR3 DNA	CDR3 protein
many	TRBV9	.	TRBJ1-2	TGTGCCAGCAGCCCCAAGGTAACTGCTAACTATGGCTACACCTTC	CASSPKVTANYGYTF
.	TRBV4-1	TRBD1	TRBJ1-1	TGCGCCAGCAGCCAAGCCAGGACAGGGGAAAACACTGAAGCTTTCTTT	CASSQARTGENTEAFF
.	TRBV6-5	.	TRBJ1-4	TGTGCCAGCAGTCGGACTCGAAACAATGAAAAACTGTTTTTT	CASSRTRNNEKLFF
.	TRBV30	.	TRBJ1-5	TGTGCCTGGAGTCCGGGGGGAAGCAATCAGCCCCAGCATTTT	CAWSPGGSNQPQHF
many	TRBV28	.	TRBJ2-5	TGTGCCAGCACCCCTAGCCAGGGGGGCAGGTGGGAGACCCAGTACTTC	CASTPSQGGRWETQYF
many	TRBV27	.	TRBJ1-5	TGTGCCAACCCGAGGAGGGCCAGCAATCAGCCCCAGCATTTT	CANPRRASNQPQHF
few	TRBV5-1	.	TRBJ2-5	TGCGCCAGCAGCTTGGTGGCGGGCTTGGGGGAAGAGACCCAGTACTTC	CASSLVAGLGEETQYF
few	TRBV11-3	.	TRBJ2-3	TGTGCCAGCAGCTTAGTCGGGGACATGGGAGCGCAGTATTTT	CASSLVGDMGAQYF
few	TRBV20-1	TRBD2	TRBJ2-1	TGCAGTGCTAGAGACGGACTAGCCAATGAGCAGTTCTTC	CSARDGLANEQFF
.	TRBV5-1	.	TRBJ2-3	TGCGCCAGCACACAAGGGGCTAGTCAAGCAGATACGCAGTATTTT	CASTQGASQADTQYF
few	TRBV12-3/TRBV12-4	.	TRBJ1-1	TGTGCCAGCAGTTTAAGGGGGGGCACCACTGAAGCTTTCTTT	CASSLRGGTTEAFF
.	TRBV15	.	TRBJ2-3	TGTGCCACCAGCAGAGTGAAGGGATTGGGCACAGATACGCAGTATTTT	CATSRVKGLGTDTQYF
many	TRBV4-1	TRBD1	TRBJ1-5	TGCGCCAGCAGCCAAGCACAGGGGAGCAATCAGCCCCAGCATTTT	CASSQAQGSNQPQHF
few	TRBV20-1	TRBD2	TRBJ2-1	TGCAGTGCTAGAGATAGTAATAGCGGGATCAATGAGCAGTTCTTC	CSARDSNSGINEQFF
many	TRBV4-3	.	TRBJ1-3	TGCGCCAGCAGCCAAGAATATGGAAACACCATATATTTT	CASSQEYGNTIYF
few	TRBV6-5	.	TRBJ1-2	TGTGCCAGCAGTTACGGGAGGGACCTCTATGGCTACACCTTC	CASSYGRDLYGYTF
few	TRBV19	.	TRBJ2-7	TGTGCCAGTAGTATAAGAGAGGGGGACGAGCAGTACTTC	CASSIREGDEQYF
few	TRBV6-4	.	TRBJ2-1	TGTGCCAGCATCTATTCTAGAGGGGATGGTGGTGAGCAGCTCTTC	CASIYSRGDGGEQLF
.	TRBV5-1	TRBD1	TRBJ1-1	TGCGCCAGCAGCGAACAGGGGGCGAACACTGAAGCTTTCTTT	CASSEQGANTEAFF
few	TRBV12-3/TRBV12-4	TRBD1	TRBJ2-1	TGTGCCAGCAGTTTGGACAGGAGCTCCTACAATGAGCAGTTCTTC	CASSLDRSSYNEQFF
.	TRBV5-1	.	TRBJ2-1	TGTGCCAGCAGCTTGGGAATCGGCGGAGCCCCCTACAATGAGCAGTTCTTC	CASSLGIGGAPYNEQFF
many	TRBV7-2	.	TRBJ1-2	TGTGCCAGCAGCTTATCGGGGGCGCGTGGCTACACCTTC	CASSLSGARGYTF
.	TRBV5-1	.	TRBJ1-1	TGCGCCAGCAGCTTGAGTCCCTTGAACACTGAAGCTTTCTTT	CASSLSPLNTEAFF
few	TRBV12-3/TRBV12-4	TRBD1	TRBJ1-1	TGTGCCAGCAGTTACCGGGACAGGGTTACAAACACTGAAGCTTTCTTT	CASSYRDRVTNTEAFF
.	TRBV7-9	.	TRBJ2-6	TGTGCCAGCAGCCCCGATTCGGGACGGTCATCCTCTGGGGCCAACGTCCTGACTTTC	CASSPDSGRSSSGANVLTF
many	TRBV20-1	TRBD1	TRBJ1-3	TGCAGTGCCCCGGACAGGCCCCAAGGAAACACCATATATTTT	CSAPDRPQGNTIYF
few	TRBV7-2	.	TRBJ1-4	TGTGCCAGCAGCACTTACATGGGAACTAATGAAAAACTGTTTTTT	CASSTYMGTNEKLFF
few	TRBV11-2	.	TRBJ2-3	TGTGCCAGCAGCTTAGATCAAAGCACAGATACGCAGTATTTT	CASSLDQSTDTQYF
many	TRBV7-3	TRBD1	TRBJ2-5	TGTGCCAGCAGCCCCTCGAGGACAGGGCGAGAGACCCAGTACTTC	CASSPSRTGRETQYF
.	TRBV20-1	.	TRBJ1-5	TGCAGTGCTATAGACAGCGATCAGCCCCAGCATTTT	CSAIDSDQPQHF
few	TRBV18	.	TRBJ1-1	TGTGCCAGCTCACCAATGTTAGTCTGGTTGGAGAACACTGAAGCTTTCTTT	CASSPMLVWLENTEAFF
.	TRBV12-3/TRBV12-4	.	TRBJ2-3	TGTGCCAGCAGACAACTAGGGCTTTTATCGGATACGCAGTATTTT	CASRQLGLLSDTQYF
few	TRBV5-1	.	TRBJ2-2	TGCGCCAGCAGCTTGGATGGGGGCAGCACCGGGGAGCTGTTTTTT	CASSLDGGSTGELFF
.	TRBV20-1	.	TRBJ1-2	TGCAGTGCTTACGGGACCGATGCTAACTATGGCTACACCTTC	CSAYGTDANYGYTF
many	TRBV20-1	TRBD1	TRBJ2-5	TGCAGTGCACAGGGGCAAGAGACCCAGTACTTC	CSAQGQETQYF
many	TRBV6-5	TRBD2	TRBJ2-1	TGTGCCAGCAGAGACGGGGGGTATGAAGGCTATGAGCAGTTCTTC	CASRDGGYEGYEQFF
few	TRBV20-1	TRBD2	TRBJ2-1	TGCAGTGCTGCTAGCGGGAGCTTGAAGTTCTTC	CSAASGSLKFF
.	TRBV5-1	.	TRBJ2-1	TGCGCCAGCAGCTTGCCCGAAGACAATGAGCAGTTCTTC	CASSLPEDNEQFF
.	TRBV28	.	TRBJ2-5	TGTGCCAGCAGTTTAACGGGGAGCCGGGGCCAAGAGACCCAGTACTTC	CASSLTGSRGQETQYF
.	TRBV12-3/TRBV12-4	.	TRBJ2-4	TGTGCCAGCAGTTTTTGGGGGGTATACATTCAGTACTTC	CASSFWGVYIQYF
.	TRBV28	TRBD1	TRBJ1-5	TGTGCCAACAGTTTATGGGGGACAGGGGGCAATCAGCCCCAGCATTTT	CANSLWGTGGNQPQHF
.	TRBV10-2	.	TRBJ2-2	TGCGCCAGCAGTGTCCACACCGGGGAGCTGTTTTTT	CASSVHTGELFF
many	TRBV5-1	.	TRBJ2-7	TGCGCCAGCAGCTTGGAATCAGGGGGGACGTACGAGCAGTACTTC	CASSLESGGTYEQYF
.	TRBV7-2	.	TRBJ2-5	TGTGCCAGCAGCTTAGAAACATCCCCAAGAGGGACCCAGTACTTC	CASSLETSPRGTQYF
.	TRBV5-6	.	TRBJ2-4	TGTGCCAGCAGCAGCAAGACGGGTTTAGAAGCCAAAAACATTCAGTACTTC	CASSSKTGLEAKNIQYF
few	TRBV6-5	TRBD2	TRBJ2-7	TGTGCCAGCAGCTTAACTAGCGGGAGGCCTCGTTACGAGCAGTACTTC	CASSLTSGRPRYEQYF
.	TRBV25-1	.	TRBJ2-7	TGTGCCAGCAGTGAATGGTCCGGATTGGGTCTCTACAGGTTGTACGAGCAGTACTTC	CASSEWSGLGLYRLYEQYF
.	TRBV7-6	.	TRBJ2-2	TGTGCCAGCAGCTTAGTTGGGAGCGGCACCGGGGAGCTGTTTTTT	CASSLVGSGTGELFF
.	TRBV5-1	.	TRBJ1-3	TGCGCCAGCAGCCCCGAGACCACGAGAAACACCATATATTTT	CASSPETTRNTIYF